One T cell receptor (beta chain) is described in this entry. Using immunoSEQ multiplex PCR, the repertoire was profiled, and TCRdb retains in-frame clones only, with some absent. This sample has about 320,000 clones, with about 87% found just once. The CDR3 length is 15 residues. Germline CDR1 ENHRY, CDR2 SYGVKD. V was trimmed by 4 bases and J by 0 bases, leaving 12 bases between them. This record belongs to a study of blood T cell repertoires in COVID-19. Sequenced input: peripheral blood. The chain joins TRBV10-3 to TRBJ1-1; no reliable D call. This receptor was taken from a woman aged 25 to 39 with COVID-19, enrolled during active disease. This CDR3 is CAISAYTAMNTEAFF. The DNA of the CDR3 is TGTGCCATCAGTGCATATACAGCCATGAACACTGAAGCTTTCTTT.